The present T cell receptor beta chain was sequenced within a study of shared clonotypes between healthy human individuals. Whole-study findings and limits: Memory subsets generally showed smaller estimated richness than naive subsets did.

Between the trimmed V and J ends, which lost 4 bases and 1 base, there was a span of 5 bases. The CDR3 covers 14 residues. CDR1 is SGHVS and CDR2 is FQNEAQ in the germline V gene. Worth noting for this clone: Antigen specificity is unknown.

The data were produced by immunoSEQ multiplex PCR, yet TCRdb's version contains in-frame clones alone and is incomplete. The sample includes approximately 720,000 clones, 55% to 75% seen only once; the top ten take approximately 2%. What was sequenced was memory CD4+ T cells sorted from blood. Subset denoted: CD45RA-negative fraction. The chain uses TRBV7-8 and TRBJ2-6; TRBD1 or TRBD2 may be the D gene (5 bases each). The clonotype originates from a woman in her twenties or thirties in good health. The CDR3 DNA sequence: TGTGCCAGCAGCTGGGGGTCTGGGGCCAACGTCCTGACTTTC. Translating it yields CASSWGSGANVLTF.